The 5 T cell receptor beta chains below all came from one sample that was sequenced in a study of cytomegalovirus exposure and HLA in healthy donors. The PCR was carried out with 60 Vbeta primers and 13 Jbeta primers. The assay was immunoSEQ multiplex PCR, and TCRdb's table has in-frame clones only and misses some. The table includes some 190,000 clones, roughly four fifths detected once. Sample: PBMCs. These receptors all stem from a woman in her twenties or thirties in good health and CMV-seropositive.

This clone was detected once. The rearrangement uses TRBV19 and TRBJ1-1; D is undetermined. The CDR3 spans 12 residues. CDR1 LNHDA and CDR2 SQIVND come from the germline V gene (reference sequence). V lost 11 bases to trimming and J lost 4 bases, with 14 bases between them. CDR3 nucleotides: TGTGCCTCTGGGGAGTCAAGCACTGAAGCTTTCTTT. Protein product: CASGESSTEAFF.

The chain carries TRBV15 and TRBJ2-7; D perhaps matches TRBD2 (5 bases). Germline lookup yields CDR1 LNHNV and CDR2 YYDKDF (reference sequence). The CDR3 spans 15 residues. V gave up 5 bases and J gave up 2 bases, with 16 bases separating them. CDR3 region: CATSSGRPTTYEQYF. In DNA, the CDR3 is TGTGCCACCAGCTCTGGGAGACCGACAACCTACGAGCAGTACTTC.

The V and J genes are TRBV2 and TRBJ2-7; D perhaps matches TRBD1 (6 bases). The CDR3 sequence is 12 residues long. Germline V gives CDR1 SNHLY, CDR2 FYNNEI. The ends were cut back, 6 bases at V and 7 bases at J, with 13 bases in the middle. CDR3 residues: CASRRQVGEQYF. In DNA form, the CDR3 reads TGTGCCAGCAGAAGACAGGTGGGGGAGCAGTACTTC.

A few counts support this clone. This sequence joins TRBV19 and TRBJ2-3; 7 nucleotides line up with TRBD1. Germline V gene sequence: CDR1 LNHDA, CDR2 SQIVND (reference sequence). This CDR3 has 13 residues. The V and J ends lost 10 bases and 2 bases, in that order; junction bases with no gene match: 6. DNA of the CDR3: TGTGCCACCATGGGACAGAACACAGATACGCAGTATTTT. Translation: CATMGQNTDTQYF. The whole variable domain, filled in from reference TRBV19 and TRBJ2-3, reads DGGITQSPKYLFRKEGQNVTLSCEQNLNHDAMYWYRQDPGQGLRLIYYSQIVNDFQKGDIAEGYSVSREKKESFPLTVTSAQKNPTAFYLCATMGQNTDTQYFGPGTRLTVL.

V is TRBV2 and J is TRBJ2-1, with TRBD1 matching 9 bases. The length of the CDR3 is 13 residues. V was pared by 6 bases and J by 11 bases, with 8 bases of the junction left unmatched. Germline V gives CDR1 SNHLY, CDR2 FYNNEI. CDR3 DNA sequence: TGTGCCAGCAGCCGGGACAGGGTCGGAAAGCAGTTCTTC. This translates into CASSRDRVGKQFF.